This T cell receptor beta chain was recovered during a study of T cells in Graves' hyperthyroidism and ophthalmopathy. Study results and limitations: From stable hyperthyroidism, ophthalmopathy was set apart by a 13 V-J model. Clonotypes that were expanded in thyroid above 0.001 mostly appeared in blood too.

The V gene lost 8 bases and the J gene lost 3 bases, with 10 bases spanning the gap. The CDR3 has 12 residues. Germline V gives CDR1 MDHEN, CDR2 SYDVKM. RNA transcripts provided the source from which TCR beta CDR3 regions were amplified. The primer set for the first-round RT-PCR of the TCR CDR3 was HTBI. TCRdb ran MiXCR on the multiplex PCR reads and lists one entry per CDR3 protein. The repertoire holds 200,000 or so distinct CDR3 sequences, with about a sixth as singletons. This clonotype was detected many times. Its antigen is undetermined. The clonotype originates from a woman aged 50 to 65 with Graves' hyperthyroidism. This chain links TRBV28 with TRBJ1-2, with no clear D. Source material: blood. CDR3 bases: TGTGCCAGCCGGAAAGCGTACTATGGCTACACCTTC. Its protein is CASRKAYYGYTF.